A single sample gave rise to the 28 T cell receptor beta chains below, sequenced in a study of CD8 T cells in ankylosing spondylitis. TCRdb reprocessed the 5' RACE reads with MiXCR, giving one entry per CDR3 protein. The sample includes some 240,000 distinct CDR3 sequences, approximately 24% seen only once; the top ten take approximately 0.61%. The material sequenced was blood, either unsorted or a sorted T cell fraction (not recorded which). Source of these receptors: a male donor with ankylosing spondylitis or in good health (not recorded which).

In this sample, this clonotype turned up many times. V is TRBV20-1 and J is TRBJ2-5, with D perhaps matching TRBD2 (5 bases). This CDR3 contains 16 residues. From germline, CDR1 is DFQATT and CDR2 SNEGSKA (reference sequence). Trimming removed 1 base from V and 5 bases from J, with 20 bases in between. CDR3 bases: TGCAGTGCTAGAGTGGCAGGCGGGCATATTTCCGAGACCCAGTACTTC. Protein sequence: CSARVAGGHISETQYF.

In this sample, this clonotype turned up many times. The chain couples TRBV12-3 or TRBV12-4 to TRBJ2-5; the D is unclear. V was shortened by 6 bases and J by 5 bases, with 7 bases between the two germline ends. CDR3 length: 11 amino acids. This chain's CDR3 is CASRRGETQYF. Written as DNA, the CDR3 is TGTGCCAGCAGACGTGGGGAGACCCAGTACTTC.

This clonotype was seen a handful of times. The chain carries TRBV20-1 and TRBJ1-4; 10 bases map to TRBD1. Germline-derived CDR1 and CDR2 are DFQATT and SNEGSKA (reference sequence). The J segment lost 5 bases and the V segment lost 5 bases, leaving 2 bases of the junction unmatched. The CDR3 totals 13 residues. The CDR3 bases are TGCAGTGCTCTGGGACAGGGGAATGAAAAACTGTTTTTT. This codes for CSALGQGNEKLFF.

The chain links TRBV10-3 to TRBJ2-7; no definite D call. The germline CDR1 and CDR2 sequences are ENHRY and SYGVKD. The length of the CDR3 is 15 residues. V was cut by 0 bases and J by 0 bases, with 9 bases left in between. The CDR3 sequence: CAISESWQTSYEQYF. CDR3 DNA sequence: TGTGCCATCAGTGAGTCTTGGCAAACCTCCTACGAGCAGTACTTC.

In this sample, this clonotype turned up a few times. The V gene is TRBV6-5, the J gene TRBJ2-3; maybe TRBD2 (5 bases). Germline CDR1 reads MNHEY; CDR2 reads SVGAGI. With 4 bases removed from V and 2 bases from J, the gap between germline ends came to 16 bases. The length of the CDR3 is 16 residues. The CDR3 DNA is TGTGCCAGCAGTTTGGTGGAGGTGGGTCACACAGATACGCAGTATTTT. This codes for CASSLVEVGHTDTQYF.

This chain links TRBV20-1 with TRBJ2-2, with D perhaps given as TRBD1 or TRBD2 (5 bases each). V was clipped by 3 bases and J by 0 bases, with 8 bases between them. The germline V gene encodes CDR1 DFQATT and CDR2 SNEGSKA (reference sequence). This CDR3 region has 14 residues. DNA of the CDR3: TGCAGTGCTAGCATGGGACCGAACACCGGGGAGCTGTTTTTT. This translates into CSASMGPNTGELFF.

This clonotype was counted at least ten times. This chain uses TRBV12-3 or TRBV12-4 with TRBJ1-6; weak D call: TRBD1 (6 bases). Trimming pared 7 bases from V and 7 bases from J, leaving 17 bases between. This CDR3 spans 15 amino acids. The CDR3 DNA follows: TGTGCCAGCACTACAAGGGGGGACGCCAATTCACCCCTCCACTTT. Translation: CASTTRGDANSPLHF.

This chain links TRBV5-1 with TRBJ2-2; TRBD1 matches at 8 bases. The junction had 9 bases not matched to a gene; V was cut back by 4 bases and J by 4 bases. The germline CDR1 and CDR2 sequences are SGHRS and YFSETQ. This CDR3 comprises 16 residues. In nucleotides, the CDR3 is TGCGCCAGCAGCACAGGACAGGGCGAGGGCACCGGGGAGCTGTTTTTT. Protein product: CASSTGQGEGTGELFF.

The sample holds a few counts of this clonotype. The chain links TRBV20-1 to TRBJ2-2; 10 nucleotides agree with TRBD2. Per the germline V gene, CDR1 is DFQATT and CDR2 is SNEGSKA (reference sequence). This CDR3 has 14 amino acids. The V and J ends lost 6 bases and 7 bases, in that order; junction bases with no gene match: 8. This chain's CDR3 is CSAPRRLAGGELFF. DNA of the CDR3: TGCAGTGCCCCTCGCAGACTAGCGGGCGGGGAGCTGTTTTTT.

This clonotype was counted ten times or more. The rearrangement joins TRBV29-1 to TRBJ1-2; D remains ambiguous. Trimming pared 0 bases from V and 6 bases from J, leaving 11 bases between. The CDR3 sequence is 13 residues long. Germline V CDR1 and CDR2: SQVTM, ANQGSEA. This CDR3 is CSVEDPGSNGYTF. CDR3 in DNA: TGCAGCGTTGAAGACCCCGGGTCTAATGGCTACACCTTC.

This clonotype has a count of ten or more. This chain connects TRBV20-1 to TRBJ2-3; TRBD2 is a possible D gene (6 bases). The CDR3 spans 15 residues. From germline, CDR1 is DFQATT and CDR2 SNEGSKA (reference sequence). The CDR3 is CGPMRGGRSADTQYF. For the CDR3, the DNA is TGCGGGCCAATGCGGGGCGGACGATCGGCAGATACGCAGTATTTT.

This clonotype was seen at least ten times. This chain connects TRBV30 to TRBJ1-1; D not certain. V was cut by 3 bases and J by 0 bases, with 8 bases left in between. Germline-derived CDR1 and CDR2 are GTSNPN and SVGIG (reference sequence). The CDR3 covers 13 residues. The DNA of the CDR3 is TGTGCCTGGAGCGAGAGGGTGAACACTGAAGCTTTCTTT. It translates to CAWSERVNTEAFF.

This clonotype was seen many times. The chain recombines TRBV10-1 with TRBJ2-1, with D hard to call. Trimming removed 0 bases from V and 5 bases from J, with 14 bases in between. Germline assignment: CDR1 WNHNN and CDR2 SYGVQD (reference sequence). There are 16 residues in the CDR3. The CDR3 DNA is TGCGCCAGCAGTGAGTCGTGGTCTTCCGCCGACAATGAGCAGTTCTTC. Its protein product is CASSESWSSADNEQFF.

This clonotype was found many times. Mismatch with germline at one junction end may stem from a read error. V and J are TRBV7-2 and TRBJ1-2; D is unclear. The CDR3 runs 11 residues. The germline CDR1 and CDR2 sequences are SGHTA and FQGNSA. This CDR3 is CASSLEWQYSF. CDR3 bases: TGTGCCAGCAGCTTAGAGTGGCAGTATTCTTTC.

This clonotype was seen more than once but under ten times. The chain has TRBV20-1 and TRBJ2-1; 8 nucleotides line up with TRBD1. Unmatched junction bases numbered 9, after V lost 5 bases and J lost 6 bases. Germline lookup yields CDR1 DFQATT and CDR2 SNEGSKA (reference sequence). The CDR3 totals 14 residues. CDR3 protein: CSAARDRPLNEQFF. CDR3 bases: TGCAGTGCTGCGCGGGACAGGCCCCTCAATGAGCAGTTCTTC.

This clonotype has a handful of counts. The chain uses TRBV29-1 and TRBJ2-7; perhaps TRBD1 as D (5 bases). The germline CDR1 and CDR2 sequences are SQVTM and ANQGSEA. The CDR3 length is 13 residues. With 4 bases removed from V and 6 bases from J, the gap between germline ends came to 16 bases. Here the CDR3 reads CSVASGSLGEQYF. CDR3 sequence (DNA): TGCAGCGTTGCCTCAGGGTCCCTGGGCGAGCAGTACTTC.

The chain combines TRBV20-1 with TRBJ2-7, with 12 nucleotides matching TRBD2. CDR1 is DFQATT and CDR2 is SNEGSKA in the germline V gene (reference sequence). The ends lost 0 bases at V and 2 bases at J; junction bases unmatched: 5. CDR3 length equals 16 residues. The CDR3 protein is CSARDQLAGGAYEQYF. For the CDR3, the DNA is TGCAGTGCTAGAGACCAACTAGCGGGGGGTGCCTACGAGCAGTACTTC.

This clonotype came up many times. The chain combines TRBV7-9 with TRBJ2-4; 9 bases are a match to TRBD1. V lost 5 bases, J lost 1 base, and 9 bases stayed unmatched. The germline CDR1 and CDR2 sequences are SEHNR and FQNEAQ (reference sequence). This CDR3 has 17 residues. CDR3 protein: CASSPRDRARAKNIQYF. CDR3 coding DNA: TGTGCCAGCAGCCCCCGGGACAGGGCTAGGGCCAAAAACATTCAGTACTTC.

A few counts support this clonotype. The V gene is TRBV20-1, the J gene TRBJ2-5, with D tentatively TRBD1 or TRBD2 (5 bases each). CDR3 size: 15 residues. From germline, CDR1 is DFQATT and CDR2 SNEGSKA (reference sequence). V was cut by 0 bases and J by 0 bases, with 11 bases left in between. This chain's CDR3 is CSARDNGDHQETQYF. CDR3 in DNA: TGCAGTGCTAGAGATAACGGGGACCACCAAGAGACCCAGTACTTC.

The chain uses TRBV11-2 and TRBJ2-1, with a tentative D call TRBD2 (5 bases). CDR1 is SGHAT, CDR2 FQNNGV, per germline. V was trimmed by 6 bases and J by 8 bases, leaving 11 bases between them. The CDR3 sequence is 12 residues long. This chain's CDR3 is CASRLTRDEQFF. The CDR3 nucleotides read TGTGCCAGCAGACTCACTAGAGATGAGCAGTTCTTC.

This chain links TRBV12-3 or TRBV12-4 with TRBJ2-6, with D unresolved. This CDR3 spans 13 amino acids. Deletions cut 7 bases from V and 3 bases from J, with 7 bases between. Here the CDR3 reads CASTLRGANVLTF. The CDR3 DNA sequence: TGTGCCAGCACCCTACGTGGGGCCAACGTCCTGACTTTC.

In this sample, this clonotype turned up a few times. This chain joins TRBV25-1 and TRBJ1-5, with 7 bases matching TRBD1. V dropped 8 bases and J dropped 5; count of bases not matched to a gene: 6. The CDR3 totals 13 residues. The germline V gene has CDR1 MGHDK and CDR2 SYGVNS. The CDR3 here is CASRGQRDQPQHF. CDR3 sequence (DNA): TGTGCCAGCCGGGGACAGCGAGATCAGCCCCAGCATTTT.

The genes are TRBV20-1 and TRBJ1-2; possible D gene TRBD1, 6 bases. CDR3 length: 14 amino acids. Trimming removed 2 bases at V and 2 bases at J, with 12 bases between. CDR1 and CDR2 from the germline V gene are DFQATT and SNEGSKA (reference sequence). CDR3 protein: CSARTQGSNYGYTF. CDR3 DNA: TGCAGTGCTAGAACACAGGGTTCGAACTATGGCTACACCTTC.

The CDR3 sequence is CSVGGGAMNTEAFF. The DNA for the CDR3 is TGCAGCGTTGGGGGGGGCGCGATGAACACTGAAGCTTTCTTT. The chain recombines TRBV29-1 with TRBJ1-1; D possibly corresponds to TRBD1 (6 bases). In germline, CDR1 is SQVTM, CDR2 ANQGSEA. V shed 4 bases and J shed 0 bases, with 12 bases lying between them. The CDR3 loop spans 14 amino acids. The entire variable domain, with the rest obtained from reference TRBV29-1 and TRBJ1-1, is as follows: SAVISQKPSRDICQRGTSLTIQCQVDSQVTMMFWYRQQPGQSLTLIATANQGSEATYESGFVIDKFPISRPNLTFSTLTVSNMSPEDSSIYLCSVGGGAMNTEAFFGQGTRLTVV.

The chain employs TRBV6-2 or TRBV6-3 and TRBJ2-2; D possibly corresponds to TRBD2 (5 bases). CDR1 and CDR2 from the germline V gene are MNHEY and SVGEGT. This CDR3 is 13 amino acids long. The V gene lost 7 bases and the J gene lost 4 bases, with 10 bases spanning the gap. The CDR3 bases are TGTGCCAGCATCCGAAGCGGCACCGGGGAGCTGTTTTTT. This gives the protein CASIRSGTGELFF.

Only a few counts were recorded for this clonotype. The chain has TRBV18 and TRBJ1-1, with TRBD1 identical over 11 bases. The V gene's germline CDR1 is KGHSH and CDR2 LQKENI. V shed 2 bases, J shed 4 bases, and the junction held 0 bases outside the gene matches. This CDR3 is built from 14 residues. The CDR3 here is CASSPGTGGTEAFF. Here the CDR3 DNA reads TGTGCCAGCTCACCAGGGACAGGGGGCACTGAAGCTTTCTTT. The full variable domain, in which reference TRBV18 and TRBJ1-1 provide the parts outside the CDR3, is NAGVMQNPRHLVRRRGQEARLRCSPMKGHSHVYWYRQLPEEGLKFMVYLQKENIIDESGMPKERFSAEFPKEGPSILRIQQVVRGDSAAYFCASSPGTGGTEAFFGQGTRLTVV.

This clonotype was detected only a few times. V usage is TRBV7-9 and J usage is TRBJ2-3; D not resolved. The CDR3 is 14 amino acids. Germline CDR1 reads SEHNR; CDR2 reads FQNEAQ (reference sequence). The V end lost 5 bases, the J end lost 0 bases, and 9 bases lay between the germline ends. CDR3: CASSLSVSTDTQYF. As DNA, the CDR3 is TGTGCCAGCAGCCTCAGCGTTAGCACAGATACGCAGTATTTT. Filled out from reference TRBV7-9 and TRBJ2-3, the complete variable domain reads DTGVSQNPRHKITKRGQNVTFRCDPISEHNRLYWYRQTLGQGPEFLTYFQNEAQLEKSRLLSDRFSAERPKGSFSTLEIQRTEQGDSAMYLCASSLSVSTDTQYFGPGTRLTVL.

This clonotype occurred many times. The chain recombines TRBV4-1 with TRBJ2-5; D is possibly TRBD2 (6 bases). Germline V gene lookup returns CDR1 MGHRA and CDR2 YSYEKL. V lost 6 bases, J lost 2 bases, and 13 bases lay in between. CDR3 size: 14 residues. The CDR3 region is CASRTTRAQETQYF. The DNA of the CDR3 is TGCGCCAGCAGAACGACTAGGGCACAAGAGACCCAGTACTTC.